This passage covers 27 T cell receptor beta chains from one sample sequenced in a study of radiation and T cells in renal cell carcinoma. TCRdb keeps only in-frame clones here, not all; method: immunoSEQ multiplex PCR. The repertoire holds 130,000 to 150,000 clones, approximately 90% seen once, with around 13% in the top ten. The time point here: baseline pretreatment blood. Sample treatment: 15 Gy SBRT to primary tumor, nephrectomy 4 weeks later. The source was blood, collected from a patient whose treatment included radiotherapy and nephrectomy. These receptors all come from a woman aged 50 to 65 with renal cell carcinoma.

The chain has TRBV19 and TRBJ2-1; TRBD2 matches at 8 bases. The length of the CDR3 is 15 residues. From germline, CDR1 is LNHDA and CDR2 SQIVND (reference sequence). V gave up 5 bases and J gave up 2 bases; unmatched junction bases: 5. CDR3 nucleotides: TGTGCCAGTAGTGACGCGGGAGGAGCCTACAATGAGCAGTTCTTC. Translation: CASSDAGGAYNEQFF.

The CDR3 region is CASSTGTVGYRHF. As DNA, the CDR3 is TGTGCCAGTAGTACGGGGACAGTGGGCTATCGGCATTTT. J is TRBJ1-5 and V is TRBV19, with 7 bases that match TRBD1. The CDR3 is 13 residues long. The V gene end was trimmed by 4 bases and the J gene end by 15 bases; junction bases not matched to a gene: 12. Germline V lookup: CDR1 LNHDA, CDR2 SQIVND (reference sequence).

The J gene is TRBJ2-3, the V gene TRBV18, with 7 bases identical to TRBD2. This CDR3 region has 15 residues. Losses at the gene ends were 2 bases for V and 1 base for J; bases not matched to a gene: 3. The germline V gene has CDR1 KGHSH and CDR2 LQKENI. CDR3 in amino acids: CASSPIRGGTDTQYF. The CDR3 bases are TGTGCCAGCTCACCAATACGGGGGGGCACAGATACGCAGTATTTT.

This chain joins TRBV9 and TRBJ1-5; a weak D match, TRBD1 (5 bases). Germline V gene data show CDR1 as SGDLS and CDR2 as YYNGEE. Trimming took off 4 bases at V and 2 bases at J, with 13 bases between the two ends. This CDR3 is built from 15 residues. The CDR3 nucleotides read TGTGCCAGCAGCCCGGGACTTTTAGGCAATCAGCCCCAGCATTTT. Residues: CASSPGLLGNQPQHF.

The V gene is TRBV19, the J gene TRBJ1-4; tentative D call: TRBD1 (5 bases). The V and J ends lost 3 bases and 3 bases respectively, with 14 bases between them. The CDR3 covers 16 residues. Germline V gene data show CDR1 as LNHDA and CDR2 as SQIVND (reference sequence). The CDR3 protein is CASSIVQGGSNEKLFF. CDR3 DNA: TGTGCCAGTAGTATCGTCCAGGGTGGATCTAATGAAAAACTGTTTTTT.

The CDR3 DNA follows: TGCGCCAGCAGCCAATGGACTAGCGGGGGGACTAACACCGGGGAGCTGTTTTTT. Translating it yields CASSQWTSGGTNTGELFF. The chain links TRBV4-3 to TRBJ2-2, with 14 bases fitting TRBD2. The length of the CDR3 is 18 residues. CDR1 and CDR2 (germline): LGHNA, YSLEER. V lost 2 bases to trimming and J lost 2 bases; unmatched junction nucleotides: 4.

This clone was found a few times. Other DNA sequences from this sample encode an identical CDR3 as well. The V gene is TRBV4-3, the J gene TRBJ1-4; D is unresolved. Germline V gene lookup returns CDR1 LGHNA and CDR2 YSLEER. CDR3 size: 15 residues. V shed 0 bases and J shed 0 bases, with 5 bases lying between them. Here the CDR3 DNA reads TGCGCCAGCAGCCAAGATGGTGCAACTAATGAAAAACTGTTTTTT. Translation gives CASSQDGATNEKLFF.

The chain joins TRBV15 to TRBJ1-1; D gene ambiguous. In germline, CDR1 is LNHNV, CDR2 YYDKDF (reference sequence). The CDR3 is made up of 15 amino acids. Trimming removed 0 bases from V and 1 base from J, with 9 bases in between. CDR3 loop: CATSRDSAGNTEAFF. DNA for the CDR3: TGTGCCACCAGCAGAGATAGCGCAGGGAACACTGAAGCTTTCTTT.

J is TRBJ2-7 and V is TRBV7-2; D remains unclear. V dropped 0 bases and J dropped 2 bases, with 5 bases sitting between them. Per the germline V gene, CDR1 is SGHTA and CDR2 is FQGNSA. The CDR3 sequence is 13 residues long. The DNA for the CDR3 is TGTGCCAGCAGCTTAGCCACAGCCTACGAGCAGTACTTC. Protein sequence: CASSLATAYEQYF.

This clone appeared a few times. The rearrangement uses TRBV19 and TRBJ2-3; possibly TRBD1 or TRBD2 for D (6 bases each). The CDR3 runs 14 residues. Trimming took off 4 bases at V and 4 bases at J, with 12 bases between the two ends. Looked up from germline, CDR1 is LNHDA and CDR2 is SQIVND (reference sequence). For the CDR3, the DNA is TGTGCCAGTAGTAGGGGGGCGGGGCCAGATACGCAGTATTTT. It yields the protein CASSRGAGPDTQYF.

The chain is built from TRBV11-2 and TRBJ2-7; tentative D call: TRBD1 (5 bases). In germline, CDR1 is SGHAT, CDR2 FQNNGV. This CDR3 is 14 amino acids long. Trimming took off 0 bases at V and 0 bases at J, with 6 bases between the two ends. CDR3 amino acids: CASSLDRDSYEQYF. CDR3 DNA sequence: TGTGCCAGCAGCTTAGACAGGGACTCCTACGAGCAGTACTTC.

The J gene is TRBJ2-5, the V gene TRBV11-1; 7 bases are shared with TRBD2. J lost 1 base, V lost 8 bases, and 7 bases had no gene match. Germline V CDR1 and CDR2: SGHAT, FQDESV (reference sequence). This CDR3 spans 14 amino acids. The CDR3 DNA is TGTGCCAGCCGTCCTAGCGGAGGCCAAGAGACCCAGTACTTC. Encoded protein: CASRPSGGQETQYF.

This chain joins TRBV7-9 and TRBJ2-3; TRBD2 matches 8 bases. This CDR3 comprises 16 residues. From germline, CDR1 is SEHNR and CDR2 FQNEAQ (reference sequence). The J segment lost 5 bases and the V segment lost 2 bases, leaving 9 bases of the junction unmatched. CDR3 sequence (DNA): TGTGCCAGCAGCTTAACCGGGGGGGCCGTGGTAGATACGCAGTATTTT. This codes for CASSLTGGAVVDTQYF.

The chain carries TRBV7-9 and TRBJ2-2; D remains unclear. Trimming left V 5 bases short and J 6 bases short, with 7 bases between. The germline gives CDR1 SEHNR, CDR2 FQNEAQ (reference sequence). This CDR3 region has 12 residues. The CDR3 region has the DNA TGTGCCAGCAGCCCTGACCCCGGGGAGCTGTTTTTT. This codes for CASSPDPGELFF.

This clone was observed once. The chain links TRBV7-8 to TRBJ2-3; possible D gene TRBD1, 6 bases. Trimming took 5 bases from V and 11 from J, leaving 20 bases between them. The CDR3 is 14 residues long. Germline V gives CDR1 SGHVS, CDR2 FQNEAQ. The CDR3 bases are TGTGCCAGCAGCCCCCGGACAGCCCCAGTGGAGCAGTATTTT. Protein product: CASSPRTAPVEQYF. The variable domain in full, completed from reference TRBV7-8 and TRBJ2-3, reads GAGVSQSPRYKVAKRGQDVALRCDPISGHVSLFWYQQALGQGPEFLTYFQNEAQLDKSGLPSDRFFAERPEGSVSTLKIQRTQQEDSAVYLCASSPRTAPVEQYFGPGTRLTVL.

The rearrangement links TRBV6-5 to TRBJ1-1; the D gene is possibly TRBD1 (6 bases). Trimming left V 0 bases short and J 5 bases short, with 13 bases between. The CDR3 contains 15 residues. Germline values: CDR1 MNHEY, CDR2 SVGAGI. CDR3 in amino acids: CASSYSRGAGTEAFF. In DNA, the CDR3 is TGTGCCAGCAGTTACTCTAGGGGGGCAGGGACTGAAGCTTTCTTT.

A few counts support this clone. CDR3 DNA sequence: TGCGCCAGCAGCCAACTAGAAAGTTCACCCCTCCACTTT. Residues: CASSQLESSPLHF. The V and J genes are TRBV4-1 and TRBJ1-6; no clear D. The V end was cut by 2 bases, the J end by 9 bases, with 8 bases between. Germline CDR1 is MGHRA and CDR2 is YSYEKL. The CDR3 is made up of 13 amino acids.

J is TRBJ1-6 and V is TRBV6-1; D not certain. This CDR3 has 11 amino acids. V gave up 3 bases and J gave up 7 bases, with 1 base separating them. The germline gives CDR1 MNHNS, CDR2 SASEGT. The CDR3 region is CASSENSPLHF. The CDR3 DNA sequence: TGTGCCAGCAGTGAGAATTCACCCCTCCACTTT.

The CDR3 bases are TGTGCCTGGAGTGAGGGGGGCGCGGATTTCGAGCAGTACTTC. It translates to CAWSEGGADFEQYF. The gene calls are TRBV30 and TRBJ2-7; D may correspond to TRBD1 or TRBD2 (6 bases each). The CDR3 has 14 amino acids. Trimming shortened V by 1 base and J by 6 bases, and 16 bases separated the two germline ends. The V gene's germline CDR1 is GTSNPN and CDR2 SVGIG (reference sequence). The whole variable domain, remainder taken from reference TRBV30 and TRBJ2-7, is SQTIHQWPATLVQPVGSPLSLECTVEGTSNPNLYWYRQAAGRGLQLLFYSVGIGQISSEVPQNLSASRPQDRQFILSSKKLLLSDSGFYLCAWSEGGADFEQYFGPGTRLTVT.

The chain joins TRBV5-1 to TRBJ2-1; D remains ambiguous. The CDR3 covers 11 residues. V lost 0 bases to trimming and J lost 14 bases, with 9 bases between them. CDR1 SGHRS and CDR2 YFSETQ come from the germline V gene. The CDR3 here is CASSLEEREFF. DNA for the CDR3: TGCGCCAGCAGCTTGGAAGAGCGAGAGTTCTTC.

The CDR3 nucleotides are TGTGCCAGTAGTATTACGGCAACCCGTAATGAAAAACTGTTTTTT. It translates to CASSITATRNEKLFF. V usage is TRBV19 and J usage is TRBJ1-4; D is uncertain. Deletions cut 3 bases from V and 4 bases from J, with 12 bases between. Germline assignment: CDR1 LNHDA and CDR2 SQIVND (reference sequence). The CDR3 is 15 amino acids. The whole variable domain, filled in from reference TRBV19 and TRBJ1-4, reads DGGITQSPKYLFRKEGQNVTLSCEQNLNHDAMYWYRQDPGQGLRLIYYSQIVNDFQKGDIAEGYSVSREKKESFPLTVTSAQKNPTAFYLCASSITATRNEKLFFGSGTQLSVL.

This clone was counted once. An end of the junction differs from the germline gene, which may be a read error. The chain couples TRBV6-5 to TRBJ1-2, with 7 bases fitting TRBD1. CDR3 length equals 11 residues. In germline, CDR1 is MNHEY, CDR2 SVGAGI. The CDR3, as DNA: TGTGCCAGCAGTTCCAATTGGGACAGTCGCTTC. It yields the protein CASSSNWDSRF.

The chain joins TRBV10-3 to TRBJ2-1; D not certain. This CDR3 is built from 10 residues. CDR1 ENHRY and CDR2 SYGVKD come from the germline V gene. Between the trimmed V and J ends, which lost 7 bases and 8 bases, there was a span of 6 bases. CDR3 DNA sequence: TGTGCCATCAAAGTTGATGAGCAGTTCTTC. Translation gives CAIKVDEQFF.

CDR3 DNA: TGTGCCGGCATGCGAAGGACAGGGGGGACAGATACGCAGTATTTT. The encoded protein is CAGMRRTGGTDTQYF. The chain employs TRBV2 and TRBJ2-3; 10 positions match TRBD1. Germline loops: CDR1 SNHLY, CDR2 FYNNEI. The CDR3 spans 15 residues. The J segment lost 3 bases and the V segment lost 11 bases, leaving 11 bases of the junction unmatched.

V usage is TRBV29-1 and J usage is TRBJ1-1, with a tentative D call TRBD1 (5 bases). V was pared by 4 bases and J by 0 bases, with 6 bases between. Germline V lookup: CDR1 SQVTM, CDR2 ANQGSEA. This CDR3 region has 12 residues. The CDR3 is CSVVGVNTEAFF. The CDR3 region has the DNA TGCAGCGTTGTAGGGGTGAACACTGAAGCTTTCTTT.

This chain joins TRBV2 and TRBJ2-1; D uncertain. V was trimmed by 2 bases and J by 8 bases, leaving 16 bases between them. Germline CDR1 and CDR2: SNHLY and FYNNEI. This CDR3 comprises 15 residues. CDR3 DNA sequence: TGTGCCAGCAGTGAAAGACGGACGGAGACACATGAGCAGTTCTTC. Protein product: CASSERRTETHEQFF.

The CDR3: CASSSAGGPGETQYF. The CDR3 DNA reads TGTGCCAGCAGCTCAGCGGGGGGGCCGGGGGAGACCCAGTACTTC. V is TRBV7-8 and J is TRBJ2-5; 10 nucleotides match TRBD2. There are 15 residues in the CDR3. Trimming at V came to 4 bases and at J to 5 bases, leaving 7 bases not matched to a gene. The germline V gene encodes CDR1 SGHVS and CDR2 FQNEAQ.